This T cell receptor (beta chain) was sequenced during a study of post-analysis software for immune sequencing data. General study results and limits: Patients used about five TRBV segments, including TRBV5-6, TRBV5-1 and TRBV20-1, more often than controls. Controls significantly exceeded multiple sclerosis patients in normalized Chao1 diversity.

As to this clonotype: Its cognate antigen is unknown.

CDR1 and CDR2 (germline): DFQATT, SNEGSKA (reference sequence). CDR3 length: 15 residues. V dropped 1 base and J dropped 0 bases, with 7 bases sitting between them. The authors incorporated unique molecular identifiers into the TCR beta cDNA libraries. cDNA molecules numbering roughly 500,000 came from approximately 1 to 10 million T cells. TCRdb reanalysed the PCR reads using MiXCR and keeps one entry per CDR3 protein. The sample shows hundreds of thousands of distinct CDR3 sequences, 39% of them seen only once. V gene TRBV20-1 combines with J gene TRBJ2-6, with no clear D. This TCR was sampled from a girl aged 2 to 10 with multiple sclerosis. Sample: blood. The CDR3 spells CSARVRLSGANVLTF. CDR3 sequence (DNA): TGCAGTGCTAGAGTACGGCTCTCTGGGGCCAACGTCCTGACTTTC.